This TCR beta chain was retrieved from a study of metastatic and nonmetastatic thyroid tumors. Study information: Both malignant and benign thyroid patients supplied peripheral blood and tumor or nodule tissue samples, across which the repertoires of these patients were then compared.

Looked up from germline, CDR1 is MDHEN and CDR2 is SYDVKM. The V and J ends lost 6 bases and 0 bases, in that order; junction bases with no gene match: 18. The CDR3 has 19 amino acids. MiXCR reprocessed the PCR reads for TCRdb. The top ten clones hold around 16% of a sample with 30,000 to 40,000 clones, approximately 19% of them seen once. Of note for this clone: Its specificity is unknown.

Overall study results and limits: Benign nodules were reported to have significantly lower TCR beta diversity than malignant thyroid tumors, in blood and tumor.

Among the patients, none had received any treatment before thyroid surgery. This sequence was found in a female donor with papillary thyroid cancer or a benign thyroid nodule (not recorded which). Some clones in this sample may be carry-over from other donors' samples. The sequencing input was blood. The V gene is TRBV28, the J gene TRBJ2-7, with 9 bases fitting TRBD2. CDR3: CASRPPSGTSPPSSYEQYF. Written as DNA, the CDR3 is TGTGCCAGCAGACCCCCCTCCGGGACTAGCCCCCCCTCCTCCTACGAGCAGTACTTC.